The following is a TCR beta chain sequence with its context. Its antigen is still unknown. Per-nucleotide qualities are absent, and no much larger clonotype sits a single base away. This record comes from a study of response to subunit inactivated influenza vaccine (dated by TCRdb to between 2017 and 2018). Regarding the study in general: To follow how T cells responded to a trivalent subunit inactivated influenza vaccine, the researchers relied on deep quantitative profiling of the T cell receptor repertoire. What the research found in general, with its limitations: According to the authors, only a limited number of new T cells may be recruited by each seasonal influenza vaccination.

Libraries were prepared through RT-PCR. The run used an Illumina HiSeq 2500. TCRdb trimmed the raw reads at Q25, called clones with MiXCR and kept productive beta chains. Each entry is one CDR3 protein sequence, shown with its most common DNA and genes. The sample table contains about 800,000 distinct CDR3 sequences; only one count was recorded for approximately 22% of them. Together, the top ten hold roughly 10% of the sample. V is clipped by 0 bases and J by 0 bases, and the sequence between their germline boundaries is 11 bases long. The CDR3 goes from the cysteine to the phenylalanine over 16 residues. Of all the DNA, just the CDR3 is kept, 48 bases in frame from base 1. Reading the germline V gene gives CDR1 MNHGY and CDR2 SAAAGT.

The sample consisted of PBMCs from blood, taken more than 4 days after vaccination. The TCR sequence derives from a man between 45 and 60 years old who received an inactivated influenza vaccine. Donor details come from another sample of the same person, matched by shared clones. Recombination connected TRBV6-8 to TRBJ1-1; no D segment can be confidently identified. The nucleotides read TGTGCCAGCAGTTACTCGATTAGGGCCCTGAACACTGAAGCTTTCTTT. It translates as CASSYSIRALNTEAFF.